This TCR beta chain was sequenced in a study of CD8 T cells in acute hepatitis C reinfection. The sample's time point: naive CD8 control sorted from an acute-time-point sample. The CDR3 is made up of 13 amino acids. V gave up 5 bases and J gave up 8 bases, with 15 bases separating them. Germline CDR1 and CDR2: SEHNR and FQNEAQ (reference sequence). TCRdb's table, derived via immunoSEQ multiplex PCR, lists solely in-frame clones and lacks some. The sample includes approximately 41,000 clones, around nine tenths seen only once; the top ten take more than 0.4%. Input material: naive CD8+ T cells from PBMCs. The V gene is TRBV7-9, the J gene TRBJ1-2; D is possibly TRBD1 (5 bases). The receptor was isolated from a man under 40 with chronic hepatitis C. The CDR3 loop is CASSRGTGNGYTF. The CDR3 region has the DNA TGTGCCAGCAGCCGGGGCACAGGAAACGGCTACACCTTC. Complete variable domain (other parts from reference TRBV7-9 and TRBJ1-2): DTGVSQNPRHKITKRGQNVTFRCDPISEHNRLYWYRQTLGQGPEFLTYFQNEAQLEKSRLLSDRFSAERPKGSFSTLEIQRTEQGDSAMYLCASSRGTGNGYTFGSGTRLTVV.